Listed below are T cell receptor beta chains from one sample, sequenced in a study of CD8+ T cells in alopecia areata. Generated by immunoSEQ multiplex PCR, the TCRdb table keeps only in-frame clones and is missing some. The data hold 200,000 to 250,000 clones, with less than 65% observed a single time. This material consisted of CD4+ T cells sorted from blood, taken at week 4, from a patient treated with tofacitinib. These TCRs come from a human donor with alopecia areata. CDR3s include the opening cysteine and the closing phenylalanine or tryptophan. The order of the fields is V gene, clone size, J gene, D gene, CDR3 protein, CDR3 DNA. D genes are given only for firm matches. Expanded clones get a size class; other rows say once, few or many, or leave the size out.

>TRBV7-9|NA|TRBJ1-4|NA
CAIPLPGEKLFF
TGTGCCATCCCCCTCCCTGGGGAAAAACTGTTTTTT
>TRBV7-9|once|TRBJ2-3|NA
CASSFSDTQYF
TGTGCCAGCAGCTTTTCAGATACGCAGTATTTT
>TRBV23-1|NA|TRBJ2-7|TRBD1
CASSQSAQGVSYEQYF
TGCGCCAGCAGTCAATCGGCTCAGGGGGTCTCCTACGAGCAGTACTTC
>TRBV9|NA|TRBJ2-3|TRBD2
CASSVDPTSRQDTQYF
TGTGCCAGCAGCGTAGATCCGACTAGCAGACAAGATACGCAGTATTTT
>TRBV6-1|NA|TRBJ1-5|NA
CASSRSQPQHF
TGTGCCAGCAGTCGGAGTCAGCCCCAGCATTTT
>TRBV15|NA|TRBJ1-4|TRBD1
CATSRGTGVKGKLFF
TGTGCCACCAGCAGAGGAACAGGGGTAAAGGGGAAACTGTTTTTT
>TRBV4-3|few|TRBJ2-3|NA
CASRQRDDFDTQYF
TGCGCCAGCAGACAAAGGGACGACTTCGATACGCAGTATTTT
>TRBV6-5|NA|TRBJ1-2|NA
CASSYSPGTSYGYTF
TGTGCCAGCAGTTACTCGCCCGGGACTAGCTATGGCTACACCTTC
>TRBV29-1|NA|TRBJ2-1|TRBD1
CSVVRGPGGEGEQFF
TGCAGCGTTGTCAGGGGGCCAGGGGGCGAGGGTGAGCAGTTCTTC
>TRBV4-1|many|TRBJ1-3|NA
CASSQPGQTGNTIYF
TGCGCCAGCAGCCAGCCTGGGCAGACTGGAAACACCATATATTTT
>TRBV18|NA|TRBJ1-2|NA
CASSSGRGYTF
TGTGCCAGCTCATCAGGTCGGGGCTACACCTTC